This entry describes one TCR beta chain. The antigen is undetermined. TCRdb re-analysed the reads in MiXCR, keeping a single row per CDR3 protein. In the table there are about 110,000 distinct CDR3 sequences, about 28% of which are singletons. The CDR3 sequence is 13 residues long. Trimming shortened V by 6 bases and J by 6 bases, and 13 bases separated the two germline ends. The entry originates in a study of T cell repertoires in cytomegalovirus infection. The sequence was obtained from a human donor in good health (CMV status not recorded). Some clones in this sample may be carry-over from other donors' samples. Specimen: CD8+ T cells from cultured PBMCs, collected from culture after CMV antigen stimulation. The chain is built from TRBV12-3 or TRBV12-4 and TRBJ2-3; no firm D call. Here the CDR3 DNA reads TGTGCCAGCAGCCCCATGGGTTTTGATACGCAGTATTTT. Its translation: CASSPMGFDTQYF.